The 31 T cell receptor beta chains below come from one sample, sequenced in a study of shared clonotypes between healthy human individuals. Only in-frame clones appear in the TCRdb table, and some are missing; sequencing was by immunoSEQ multiplex PCR. The table shows about 2,500,000 clones, with around nine tenths occurring only once. Material for sequencing was naive CD4+ T cells sorted from blood. Subset denoted: CD45RA+ positively selected. The receptors here all came from a man aged 18 to 30 in good health.

The gene calls are TRBV4-1 and TRBJ2-1; 9 nucleotides line up with TRBD2. Germline trimming cut 7 bases from V and 0 bases from J; bases unmatched to any gene: 13. CDR1 and CDR2 (germline): MGHRA, YSYEKL. This CDR3 comprises 18 residues. The CDR3 is CASTPGLAGRSSYNEQFF. The CDR3, as DNA: TGCGCCAGCACCCCCGGGCTAGCGGGGCGAAGCTCCTACAATGAGCAGTTCTTC.

The chain recombines TRBV6-5 with TRBJ2-7; D could derive from TRBD1 or TRBD2 (5 bases each). This CDR3 is 13 amino acids long. Between the trimmed V and J ends, which lost 8 bases and 0 bases, there was a span of 11 bases. CDR1 is MNHEY and CDR2 is SVGAGI in the germline V gene. This chain's CDR3 is CASGDRLSYEQYF. CDR3 bases: TGTGCCAGCGGGGACCGCCTCTCCTACGAGCAGTACTTC.

About this clone itself: Being one base from a much bigger clone, this may be a read error. This sample includes further DNA sequences coding for the same CDR3. The chain is built from TRBV7-6 and TRBJ1-1; no firm D call. The CDR3 sequence is 13 residues long. V gave up 1 base and J gave up 1 base, with 4 bases separating them. The germline CDR1 and CDR2 sequences are SGHVS and FNYEAQ. In nucleotides, the CDR3 is TGTGCCAGCAGCTTAGGCCAGAACACTGAAGCTTTCTTT. Translated, it gives CASSLGQNTEAFF.

The chain employs TRBV11-2 and TRBJ2-1; D is tentatively TRBD1 or TRBD2 (5 bases each). There are 15 residues in the CDR3. Trimming stripped 6 bases from V and 3 bases from J, with 15 bases between. Germline CDR1 reads SGHAT; CDR2 reads FQNNGV. The CDR3 spells CASRIPGRNYNEQFF. CDR3 DNA: TGTGCCAGCAGGATACCGGGACGGAACTACAATGAGCAGTTCTTC.

The rearrangement uses TRBV19 and TRBJ2-1; 7 bases map to TRBD1. The CDR3 has 14 amino acids. CDR1 and CDR2 (germline): LNHDA, SQIVND (reference sequence). V shed 9 bases and J 5 bases; nucleotides not matched to a gene: 10. DNA for the CDR3: TGTGCCAGCTCACAGGGGCTTGGGCACAATGAGCAGTTCTTC. Its protein product is CASSQGLGHNEQFF.

The V call is TRBV19, the J call TRBJ1-1; 8 nucleotides line up with TRBD1. V lost 3 bases and J lost 1; bases outside the gene matches: 4. The CDR3 spans 15 residues. The germline V gene has CDR1 LNHDA and CDR2 SQIVND (reference sequence). This CDR3 reads CASSILDRANTEAFF. The CDR3, as DNA: TGTGCCAGTAGTATCTTGGACAGGGCGAACACTGAAGCTTTCTTT.

This chain joins TRBV28 and TRBJ1-6; a weak D match, TRBD1 (5 bases). The CDR3 is 16 residues long. Looked up from germline, CDR1 is MDHEN and CDR2 is SYDVKM. Between the trimmed V and J ends, which lost 1 base and 9 bases, there was a span of 16 bases. In DNA, the CDR3 is TGTGCCAGCAGTTTATTCGAGGGCCGGGGCGGTTCACCCCTCCACTTT. The encoded protein is CASSLFEGRGGSPLHF. The whole variable domain, remainder taken from reference TRBV28 and TRBJ1-6, is DVKVTQSSRYLVKRTGEKVFLECVQDMDHENMFWYRQDPGLGLRLIYFSYDVKMKEKGDIPEGYSVSREKKERFSLILESASTNQTSMYLCASSLFEGRGGSPLHFGNGTRLTVT.

This chain uses TRBV11-3 with TRBJ1-2; no reliable D call. Germline values: CDR1 SGHNT, CDR2 YENEEA. The CDR3 covers 13 residues. Trimming took 0 bases from V and 4 from J, leaving 6 bases between them. The CDR3, as DNA: TGTGCCAGCAGCTTAGATAGAGCCTATGGCTACACCTTC. It is translated as CASSLDRAYGYTF.

The genes are TRBV5-4 and TRBJ1-2; 7 bases are a match to TRBD1. Germline values: CDR1 SGHNT, CDR2 YYREEE (reference sequence). CDR3 length: 14 residues. V lost 1 base to trimming and J lost 1 base; unmatched junction nucleotides: 1. The CDR3 nucleotides are TGTGCCAGCAGCTTGAACAGGGGTAACTATGGCTACACCTTC. Amino acids: CASSLNRGNYGYTF.

This chain connects TRBV10-2 to TRBJ2-7, with a tentative D call TRBD2 (5 bases). V was cut by 8 bases and J by 0 bases, with 14 bases left in between. Germline lookup yields CDR1 WSHSY and CDR2 SAAADI. The CDR3 runs to 14 residues. CDR3 region: CASAPPGISYEQYF. The CDR3 bases are TGCGCCAGCGCCCCTCCGGGAATCTCCTACGAGCAGTACTTC.

The chain combines TRBV4-1 with TRBJ1-4; tentative D call: TRBD1 (5 bases). Germline V CDR1 and CDR2: MGHRA, YSYEKL. The CDR3 is 15 residues long. The ends were cut back, 4 bases at V and 4 bases at J, with 13 bases in the middle. The CDR3 loop is CASSPTEVFNEKLFF. The CDR3 DNA follows: TGCGCCAGCAGCCCGACAGAAGTTTTTAATGAAAAACTGTTTTTT.

The V and J genes are TRBV5-1 and TRBJ2-7, with a weak D call TRBD1 (6 bases). CDR1 SGHRS and CDR2 YFSETQ come from the germline V gene. V was trimmed by 5 bases and J by 2 bases, leaving 17 bases between them. The CDR3 has 15 amino acids. The chain's CDR3 is CASSPRTANTYEQYF. CDR3 nucleotide sequence: TGCGCCAGCAGTCCCCGGACAGCCAATACCTACGAGCAGTACTTC. Filled out from reference TRBV5-1 and TRBJ2-7, the complete variable domain reads KAGVTQTPRYLIKTRGQQVTLSCSPISGHRSVSWYQQTPGQGLQFLFEYFSETQRNKGNFPGRFSGRQFSNSRSEMNVSTLELGDSALYLCASSPRTANTYEQYFGPGTRLTVT.

This clone was detected once. This chain uses TRBV10-1 with TRBJ2-7; no clear D. The germline CDR1 and CDR2 sequences are WNHNN and SYGVQD (reference sequence). The CDR3 covers 13 residues. V was pared by 0 bases and J by 4 bases, with 7 bases between. This CDR3 is CASSESAKYEQYF. CDR3 sequence (DNA): TGCGCCAGCAGTGAGTCAGCCAAATACGAGCAGTACTTC.

This chain connects TRBV18 to TRBJ2-3; D unclear. The CDR3 contains 20 residues. V lost 2 bases to trimming and J lost 0 bases, with 24 bases between them. CDR1 is KGHSH, CDR2 LQKENI, per germline. This CDR3 is CASSPTLIHTAALSTDTQYF. CDR3 bases: TGTGCCAGCTCACCAACCCTTATTCATACGGCCGCTCTAAGCACAGATACGCAGTATTTT.

Remarks on this clone: Other DNA sequences in this specimen translate into the identical CDR3. The rearrangement links TRBV4-2 to TRBJ2-2; TRBD2 is a possible D gene (5 bases). Trimming cost V 0 bases and J 4 bases, with 6 bases left between them. Germline V gives CDR1 LGHNA, CDR2 YNFKEQ. CDR3 length: 14 residues. The CDR3 sequence is CASSQEGGTGELFF. DNA of the CDR3: TGTGCCAGCAGCCAAGAAGGAGGCACCGGGGAGCTGTTTTTT.

This clone appeared a few times. The chain carries TRBV5-1 and TRBJ1-2; D is unresolved. Germline-derived CDR1 and CDR2 are SGHRS and YFSETQ. Trimming stripped 0 bases from V and 6 bases from J, with 3 bases between. The CDR3 spans 11 residues. CDR3 loop: CASSLADGYTF. Written as DNA, the CDR3 is TGCGCCAGCAGCTTGGCCGATGGCTACACCTTC.

The V call is TRBV18, the J call TRBJ2-4, with D possibly TRBD2 on 5 matching bases. The germline V gene has CDR1 KGHSH and CDR2 LQKENI. CDR3 length: 14 residues. V lost 3 bases to trimming and J lost 8 bases, with 14 bases between them. The CDR3 bases are TGTGCCAGCTCACCCCGGGATGCCAGTGACATTCAGTACTTC. Protein product: CASSPRDASDIQYF.

This clone was found a few times. J is TRBJ1-5 and V is TRBV30; perhaps TRBD1 as D (6 bases). This CDR3 comprises 14 residues. V lost 1 base to trimming and J lost 1 base, with 8 bases between them. From germline, CDR1 is GTSNPN and CDR2 SVGIG (reference sequence). DNA for the CDR3: TGTGCCTGGAGTGGGGGGGCGAGCAATCAGCCCCAGCATTTT. This codes for CAWSGGASNQPQHF.

The chain has TRBV25-1 and TRBJ1-6, with 7 bases fitting TRBD1. The CDR3 has 13 amino acids. With 4 bases clipped from V and 9 bases from J, the junction kept 3 bases outside the gene matches. Germline loops: CDR1 MGHDK, CDR2 SYGVNS. CDR3 nucleotides: TGTGCCAGCAGTGGACAGGGCCGTTCACCCCTCCACTTT. Amino acid sequence: CASSGQGRSPLHF.

The CDR3 DNA follows: TGTGCCAGTAGTAGTCAGGCCCGTTGGACCCAGTACTTC. Its translation: CASSSQARWTQYF. V and J are TRBV19 and TRBJ2-5; D call uncertain. The CDR3 runs to 13 residues. Germline-derived CDR1 and CDR2 are LNHDA and SQIVND (reference sequence). Deletions cut 4 bases from V and 7 bases from J, with 13 bases between.

The chain employs TRBV5-6 and TRBJ1-2; D unclear. The V end was cut by 3 bases, the J end by 4 bases, with 7 bases between. Germline V gene sequence: CDR1 SGHDT, CDR2 YYEEEE. The CDR3 totals 12 residues. CDR3 in amino acids: CASSSRSYGYTF. The CDR3 DNA reads as TGTGCCAGCAGCTCCCGGAGCTATGGCTACACCTTC. Full variable domain (outside the CDR3, taken from reference TRBV5-6 and TRBJ1-2): DAGVTQSPTHLIKTRGQQVTLRCSPKSGHDTVSWYQQALGQGPQFIFQYYEEEERQRGNFPDRFSGHQFPNYSSELNVNALLLGDSALYLCASSSRSYGYTFGSGTRLTVV.

To note about this clone: The same CDR3 is also encoded by other DNA sequences in this sample. The J gene is TRBJ1-1, the V gene TRBV11-2, with no clear D. The V and J ends lost 5 bases and 2 bases respectively, with 3 bases between them. CDR1 is SGHAT, CDR2 FQNNGV, per germline. This CDR3 comprises 11 residues. The CDR3 sequence: CASSQNTEAFF. CDR3 bases: TGTGCCAGCAGCCAAAACACTGAAGCTTTCTTT.

The V call is TRBV15, the J call TRBJ1-5; weak D call: TRBD1 (6 bases). This CDR3 has 14 amino acids. Germline-derived CDR1 and CDR2 are LNHNV and YYDKDF (reference sequence). Trimming took 5 bases from V and 6 from J, leaving 14 bases between them. CDR3: CATSHTGSVQPQHF. Here the CDR3 DNA reads TGTGCCACCAGCCATACAGGGTCCGTTCAGCCCCAGCATTTT.

The rearrangement uses TRBV2 and TRBJ2-7; 9 nucleotides match TRBD1. The CDR3 is 14 residues long. V shed 8 bases, J shed 5 bases, and the junction held 10 bases outside the gene matches. CDR1 and CDR2 from the germline V gene are SNHLY and FYNNEI. DNA of the CDR3: TGTGCCAGCGAGATTACCGGGACAGGGAACGAGCAGTACTTC. Translating it yields CASEITGTGNEQYF. Looking up the rest from reference TRBV2 and TRBJ2-7 gives the full variable domain: EPEVTQTPSHQVTQMGQEVILRCVPISNHLYFYWYRQILGQKVEFLVSFYNNEISEKSEIFDDQFSVERPDGSNFTLKIRSTKLEDSAMYFCASEITGTGNEQYFGPGTRLTVT.

The chain joins TRBV18 to TRBJ1-2; 8 bases are a match to TRBD1. Germline values: CDR1 KGHSH, CDR2 LQKENI. V trimming: 5 bases; J trimming: 0 bases; junction bases outside the gene matches: 14. The CDR3 spans 18 residues. The CDR3 DNA sequence: TGTGCCAGCTCAACCTTACCGGGACAGGCGCCTACTAACTATGGCTACACCTTC. This encodes CASSTLPGQAPTNYGYTF.

This clone was picked up a small number of times. The gene calls are TRBV7-9 and TRBJ2-2; tentative D call: TRBD2 (6 bases). V was trimmed by 8 bases and J by 6 bases, leaving 25 bases between them. Germline assignment: CDR1 SEHNR and CDR2 FQNEAQ (reference sequence). The CDR3 consists of 17 residues. Here the CDR3 DNA reads TGTGCCAGCGCGGGACGGGGCCTCGGAGGGAGCGCCGGGGAGCTGTTTTTT. It yields the protein CASAGRGLGGSAGELFF.

The chain uses TRBV28 and TRBJ2-4; D is undetermined. The CDR3 covers 15 residues. Trimming stripped 5 bases from V and 0 bases from J, with 11 bases between. Germline CDR1 MDHEN, CDR2 SYDVKM. The CDR3 sequence: CASSQQALAKNIQYF. The CDR3 bases are TGTGCCAGCAGTCAACAAGCATTAGCCAAAAACATTCAGTACTTC.

V and J are TRBV2 and TRBJ2-7; 7 bases align to TRBD1. The CDR3 has 15 amino acids. With V trimmed by 7 bases and J by 7 bases, 16 bases remained unmatched. Germline loops: CDR1 SNHLY, CDR2 FYNNEI. The CDR3 coding sequence is TGTGCCAGCAACCACAGGACAGGAGGTGTCGCTGAGCAGTACTTC. This gives the protein CASNHRTGGVAEQYF.

The CDR3 reads CASSWGGRNTEAFF. In nucleotides, the CDR3 is TGTGCCAGCAGTTGGGGGGGGCGGAACACTGAAGCTTTCTTT. The chain links TRBV6-5 to TRBJ1-1; D possibly corresponds to TRBD1 (6 bases). V lost 4 bases and J lost 1, with 10 bases in between. This CDR3 comprises 14 residues. Germline V lookup: CDR1 MNHEY, CDR2 SVGAGI.

This chain joins TRBV6-1 and TRBJ1-1; possibly TRBD1 for D (6 bases). From germline, CDR1 is MNHNS and CDR2 SASEGT. This CDR3 is 15 amino acids long. The V end lost 8 bases, the J end lost 3 bases, and 19 bases lay between the germline ends. The DNA for the CDR3 is TGTGCCAGCTCCCCAGGGGACGACTTCTACACTGAAGCTTTCTTT. Protein: CASSPGDDFYTEAFF.

This clone came up once. This chain links TRBV5-1 with TRBJ2-2; D might be TRBD1 (5 bases). The germline CDR1 and CDR2 sequences are SGHRS and YFSETQ. CDR3 length: 14 amino acids. Trimming took off 9 bases at V and 1 base at J, with 13 bases between the two ends. CDR3 sequence (DNA): TGCGCCACCCGGACATTCTTGAACACCGGGGAGCTGTTTTTT. Residues: CATRTFLNTGELFF.